This T cell receptor beta chain was captured in a study of blood T cells in healthy people across ages. Study-level results: Using unsorted PBMCs precluded a conclusive naive versus antigen-experienced comparison.

Regarding this clonotype: Its cognate antigen is unknown.

With a J-beta primer mix and a sample-barcoded 5' primer, a second PCR ran about 7 to 11 cycles. TCRdb called the 5' RACE reads again in MiXCR, with one record for every CDR3 protein. Of around 990,000 distinct CDR3 sequences listed, 20% to 25% are singletons. The sample also formed part of further work on T cells of mothers and their children.

The material sequenced was blood. The sequence came from a girl aged 2-10 years in good health.

The CDR3 here is CASSPGTPVPEQYF. Here the CDR3 DNA reads TGTGCCAGCAGTCCGGGGACCCCGGTGCCCGAGCAGTACTTC. The chain uses TRBV7-2 and TRBJ2-7; D possibly matches TRBD1 or TRBD2 (5 bases each). Germline CDR1 is SGHTA and CDR2 is FQGNSA. The CDR3 has 14 residues. V gave up 6 bases and J gave up 6 bases, with 18 bases separating them. Drawing the rest from reference TRBV7-2 and TRBJ2-7, the complete variable domain is GAGVSQSPSNKVTEKGKDVELRCDPISGHTALYWYRQSLGQGLEFLIYFQGNSAPDKSGLPSDRFSAERTGGSVSTLTIQRTQQEDSAVYLCASSPGTPVPEQYFGPGTRLTVT.